The next 8 T cell receptor beta chains were all read from a single sample in a study of shared clonotypes between healthy human individuals. CD45RO-negative cells were positively selected for CCR7, leaving out terminally differentiated effector memory CD45RA+ cells. Libraries were prepared by immunoSEQ multiplex PCR; TCRdb keeps only in-frame clonotypes and omits some of them. This sample has roughly 590,000 clones, with 95% to 96% found just once. The sequencing input was naive CD8+ T cells sorted from blood. These receptors all stem from a woman aged 25 to 39 in good health.

In this sample, this clone turned up once. The chain links TRBV7-9 to TRBJ2-1, with 9 bases aligning to TRBD2. The CDR3 is 15 amino acids. Germline lookup yields CDR1 SEHNR and CDR2 FQNEAQ (reference sequence). The V and J ends lost 4 bases and 6 bases, in that order; junction bases with no gene match: 7. This CDR3 reads CASSWVAGEGNEQFF. The CDR3 DNA is TGTGCCAGCAGCTGGGTAGCGGGAGAGGGCAATGAGCAGTTCTTC. The full variable domain, rest sourced from reference TRBV7-9 and TRBJ2-1, is DTGVSQNPRHKITKRGQNVTFRCDPISEHNRLYWYRQTLGQGPEFLTYFQNEAQLEKSRLLSDRFSAERPKGSFSTLEIQRTEQGDSAMYLCASSWVAGEGNEQFFGPGTRLTVL.

Comments on this clone: The junction and the germline gene differ at one end; a read error may be behind it. The CDR3 reads CASSFGVYTEASF. The CDR3, as DNA: TGTGCCAGCAGCTTCGGGGTTTACACTGAAGCTTCCTTT. V gene TRBV5-4 combines with J gene TRBJ1-1; D not certain. The CDR3 is made up of 13 amino acids. Looked up from germline, CDR1 is SGHNT and CDR2 is YYREEE (reference sequence). Supplemented by reference TRBV5-4 and TRBJ1-1, the full variable domain reads ETGVTQSPTHLIKTRGQQVTLRCSSQSGHNTVSWYQQALGQGPQFIFQYYREEENGRGNFPPRFSGLQFPNYSSELNVNALELDDSALYLCASSFGVYTEASFGQGTRLTVV.

V gene TRBV13 combines with J gene TRBJ1-1; 12 bases fit TRBD1. Germline V gene lookup returns CDR1 PRHDT and CDR2 FYEKMQ (reference sequence). J lost 8 bases, V lost 10 bases, and 8 bases had no gene match. The CDR3 is 13 residues long. The CDR3 nucleotides are TGTGCCATAAAAGGGACAGGGGGCTCAGAAGCTTTCTTT. It yields the protein CAIKGTGGSEAFF. Using reference TRBV13 and TRBJ1-1 for the parts outside the CDR3, the full variable domain is AAGVIQSPRHLIKEKRETATLKCYPIPRHDTVYWYQQGPGQDPQFLISFYEKMQSDKGSIPDRFSAQQFSDYHSELNMSSLELGDSALYFCAIKGTGGSEAFFGQGTRLTVV.

The chain carries TRBV5-6 and TRBJ2-1; 14 nucleotides align to TRBD2. V dropped 6 bases and J dropped 2; count of bases not matched to a gene: 10. There are 18 residues in the CDR3. CDR1 and CDR2 (germline): SGHDT, YYEEEE. CDR3 loop: CASNPGLAGEFPYNEQFF. The CDR3 nucleotides are TGTGCCAGCAACCCGGGACTAGCGGGAGAGTTCCCCTACAATGAGCAGTTCTTC.

This chain uses TRBV6-5 with TRBJ1-4, with D maybe TRBD1 (5 bases). CDR3 length equals 16 residues. Germline CDR1 MNHEY, CDR2 SVGAGI. With 0 bases removed from V and 0 bases from J, the gap between germline ends came to 8 bases. The CDR3 region has the DNA TGTGCCAGCAGTTACTCGGGGGGAGCAACTAATGAAAAACTGTTTTTT. It codes for CASSYSGGATNEKLFF.

The count of this clone is one. This chain uses TRBV28 with TRBJ1-1; D uncertain. CDR1 is MDHEN, CDR2 SYDVKM, per germline. This CDR3 has 10 residues. The DNA of the CDR3 is TGTGTGGAGGCGAACACTGAAGCTTTCTTT. Protein: CVEANTEAFF.

Note on this clone: At the DNA level, this CDR3 is encoded by other sequences in the same sample as well. The V and J genes are TRBV19 and TRBJ2-7; perhaps D is TRBD1 or TRBD2 (7 bases each). Trimming removed 1 base at V and 2 bases at J, with 9 bases between. CDR1 is LNHDA and CDR2 is SQIVND in the germline V gene (reference sequence). This CDR3 contains 14 residues. The CDR3 nucleotides read TGTGCCAGTAGTATAGCAGGGGGGGCCTACGAGCAGTACTTC. Its protein is CASSIAGGAYEQYF.

The rearrangement links TRBV6-5 to TRBJ1-5, with D perhaps matching TRBD1 (6 bases). This CDR3 has 13 amino acids. V lost 7 bases to trimming and J lost 0 bases, with 7 bases between them. Germline V gene lookup returns CDR1 MNHEY and CDR2 SVGAGI. CDR3 in amino acids: CASTTGSNQPQHF. The DNA for the CDR3 is TGTGCCAGCACGACAGGTAGCAATCAGCCCCAGCATTTT.